The 32 T cell receptor beta chains reported below all come from one sample, sequenced in a study of T cell responses to AZD1222 COVID-19 vaccine. TCRdb keeps only in-frame clones here, not all; method: immunoSEQ multiplex PCR. This sample has around 62,000 clones, with about 90% found just once. The sample consisted of peripheral blood, taken on day 0 of AZD1222 vaccination. These receptors all come from an adult in good health.

The chain employs TRBV15 and TRBJ1-1; TRBD1 might be the D (6 bases). Deletions cut 1 base from V and 9 bases from J, with 18 bases between. Per germline, CDR1 LNHNV and CDR2 YYDKDF (reference sequence). This CDR3 contains 15 residues. The CDR3 DNA follows: TGTGCCACCAGCAGAGGGTTGGGGGGCGAACTTCAAGCTTTCTTT. As protein: CATSRGLGGELQAFF.

This clone was counted a single time. The chain recombines TRBV14 with TRBJ1-2; D is perhaps TRBD1 (5 bases). Germline CDR1 reads SGHDN; CDR2 reads FVKESK. Trimming stripped 1 base from V and 5 bases from J, with 14 bases between. The CDR3 is made up of 15 amino acids. CDR3 amino acids: CASSQARGAVYGYTF. CDR3 DNA sequence: TGTGCCAGCAGCCAAGCTAGGGGCGCGGTATATGGCTACACCTTC.

The chain is built from TRBV18 and TRBJ1-1; tentative D call: TRBD1 (5 bases). This CDR3 comprises 21 residues. Trimming removed 6 bases at V and 3 bases at J, with 35 bases between. Germline CDR1 reads KGHSH; CDR2 reads LQKENI. CDR3 region: CASSRRRDHGGDGLWDTEAFF. As DNA, the CDR3 is TGTGCCAGCTCTCGGAGGAGAGACCATGGGGGAGACGGTTTATGGGACACTGAAGCTTTCTTT.

V gene TRBV27 combines with J gene TRBJ1-6, with D uncertain. V lost 3 bases to trimming and J lost 7 bases, with 10 bases between them. CDR3 length: 14 amino acids. Germline V CDR1 and CDR2: MNHEY, SMNVEV (reference sequence). As DNA, the CDR3 is TGTGCCAGCAGTTTCGGCATCTTAAATTCACCCCTCCACTTT. The encoded protein is CASSFGILNSPLHF.

The J gene is TRBJ1-5, the V gene TRBV4-1; D might be TRBD1 (6 bases). The CDR3 is 16 residues long. Trimming took 4 bases from V and 7 from J, leaving 20 bases between them. Germline V gene sequence: CDR1 MGHRA, CDR2 YSYEKL. The CDR3 sequence: CASSPEGGAVEQPQHF. The CDR3 DNA is TGCGCCAGCAGCCCCGAGGGGGGGGCCGTCGAGCAGCCCCAGCATTTT.

The rearrangement uses TRBV11-3 and TRBJ2-4; TRBD1 might be the D (5 bases). CDR1 is SGHNT and CDR2 is YENEEA in the germline V gene. V lost 4 bases, J lost 3 bases, and 16 bases lay in between. CDR3 size: 16 residues. The CDR3 sequence is CASSSHPYGHKNIQYF. Here the CDR3 DNA reads TGTGCCAGCAGCTCTCATCCGTACGGACACAAAAACATTCAGTACTTC.

The rearrangement uses TRBV5-1 and TRBJ1-1; D is uncertain. V was pared by 2 bases and J by 4 bases, with 9 bases between. There are 13 residues in the CDR3. Looked up from germline, CDR1 is SGHRS and CDR2 is YFSETQ. DNA for the CDR3: TGCGCCAGCAGCTTCTTGGGAGCCACTGAAGCTTTCTTT. This sequence encodes CASSFLGATEAFF.

The chain uses TRBV5-1 and TRBJ1-5, with D perhaps matching TRBD1 (5 bases). The CDR3 is made up of 14 amino acids. CDR1 SGHRS and CDR2 YFSETQ come from the germline V gene. V was cut by 0 bases and J by 6 bases, with 10 bases left in between. The CDR3 DNA reads TGCGCCAGCAGCTTGGAGCCAGGGAGTCAGCCCCAGCATTTT. Translating it yields CASSLEPGSQPQHF.

The CDR3 DNA sequence: TGTGCCAGCAGCACTGGGACTAGCGGTTACACAGATACGCAGTATTTT. Amino acid sequence: CASSTGTSGYTDTQYF. The V and J genes are TRBV9 and TRBJ2-3; TRBD2 agrees at 11 bases. Germline CDR1 SGDLS, CDR2 YYNGEE. The CDR3 has 16 residues. V gave up 4 bases and J gave up 2 bases; unmatched junction bases: 6.

The V gene is TRBV2, the J gene TRBJ1-2, with a possible D match to TRBD1 (5 bases). Germline V gene sequence: CDR1 SNHLY, CDR2 FYNNEI. The CDR3 spans 12 residues. V was shortened by 4 bases and J by 5 bases, with 8 bases between the two germline ends. The DNA for the CDR3 is TGTGCCAGCAGTGGTAGGGGATATGGCTACACCTTC. Amino acid sequence: CASSGRGYGYTF. The variable domain in full, completed from reference TRBV2 and TRBJ1-2, reads EPEVTQTPSHQVTQMGQEVILRCVPISNHLYFYWYRQILGQKVEFLVSFYNNEISEKSEIFDDQFSVERPDGSNFTLKIRSTKLEDSAMYFCASSGRGYGYTFGSGTRLTVV.

A single count supports this clone. This sequence joins TRBV28 and TRBJ1-2; 7 positions agree with TRBD1. The CDR3 contains 15 residues. J was trimmed by 8 bases and V by 1 base; bases with no gene match: 10. Germline values: CDR1 MDHEN, CDR2 SYDVKM. As DNA, the CDR3 is TGTGCCAGCAGTTTATCAGGACAGGCGGCTAGAGGCTACACCTTC. Translating gives CASSLSGQAARGYTF.

V and J are TRBV19 and TRBJ1-4; 7 bases fit TRBD1. V lost 6 bases, J lost 0 bases, and 4 bases stayed unmatched. The germline CDR1 and CDR2 sequences are LNHDA and SQIVND (reference sequence). The CDR3 sequence is 15 residues long. The DNA of the CDR3 is TGTGCCAGTAGGAGACAGGGTGCAACTAATGAAAAACTGTTTTTT. Residues: CASRRQGATNEKLFF.

The chain couples TRBV20-1 to TRBJ2-7, with 7 positions matching TRBD1. There are 11 residues in the CDR3. The junction had 2 bases not matched to a gene; V was cut back by 3 bases and J by 6 bases. Germline CDR1 and CDR2: DFQATT and SNEGSKA (reference sequence). The CDR3 DNA reads TGCAGTGCTAGGGGACAGCGCGAGCAGTACTTC. As protein: CSARGQREQYF.

The chain carries TRBV10-2 and TRBJ2-5; maybe TRBD2 (5 bases). This CDR3 is 13 amino acids long. Trimming left V 7 bases short and J 4 bases short, with 13 bases between. CDR1 is WSHSY and CDR2 is SAAADI in the germline V gene. The CDR3 region is CASTEGRAETQYF. CDR3 bases: TGCGCCAGCACCGAGGGTAGGGCAGAGACCCAGTACTTC.

This rearrangement joins TRBV29-1 to TRBJ1-5; D gene unclear. The CDR3 loop spans 14 amino acids. V was pared by 6 bases and J by 0 bases, with 12 bases between. Germline CDR1 SQVTM, CDR2 ANQGSEA. The CDR3 region has the DNA TGCAGCGTGTCCTCGGGATATAGCAATCAGCCCCAGCATTTT. This gives the protein CSVSSGYSNQPQHF.

The chain employs TRBV5-1 and TRBJ2-5; TRBD1 matches 9 bases. The CDR3 totals 16 residues. CDR1 SGHRS and CDR2 YFSETQ come from the germline V gene. The junction had 5 bases not matched to a gene; V was cut back by 1 base and J by 1 base. Here the CDR3 reads CASSLTGGGFQETQYF. In nucleotides, the CDR3 is TGCGCCAGCAGCTTGACAGGGGGCGGTTTCCAAGAGACCCAGTACTTC.

V and J are TRBV3-1 (or the pseudogene TRBV3-2) and TRBJ1-4; the match to TRBD1 covers 8 bases. This CDR3 comprises 16 residues. Looked up from germline, CDR1 is LGHDT and CDR2 is YNNKEL (reference sequence). With V trimmed by 5 bases and J by 2 bases, 7 bases remained unmatched. The DNA of the CDR3 is TGTGCCAGCAGCGGACAGGGTGGAAGTACTAATGAAAAACTGTTTTTT. Protein: CASSGQGGSTNEKLFF.

This clone was detected only once. The chain has TRBV2 and TRBJ2-3; 7 positions match TRBD1. Germline trimming cut 7 bases from V and 1 base from J; bases unmatched to any gene: 5. The CDR3 is made up of 14 amino acids. Germline loops: CDR1 SNHLY, CDR2 FYNNEI. The DNA of the CDR3 is TGTGCCAGCACTGGACAGGCTCGCACAGATACGCAGTATTTT. It specifies CASTGQARTDTQYF.

For the CDR3, the DNA is TGCGCCAGCAGCCAAGCCTCCAGGGGAGAAAACTATGGCTACACCTTC. Its protein product is CASSQASRGENYGYTF. The rearrangement links TRBV4-1 to TRBJ1-2, with D possibly TRBD1 on 6 matching bases. V gave up 1 base and J gave up 2 bases, with 14 bases separating them. The CDR3 loop spans 16 amino acids. Germline V lookup: CDR1 MGHRA, CDR2 YSYEKL.

Only one count was recorded for this clone. The rearrangement links TRBV7-8 to TRBJ2-7; the match to TRBD2 covers 11 bases. CDR3 length: 17 residues. CDR1 is SGHVS, CDR2 FQNEAQ, per germline. The V gene end was trimmed by 5 bases and the J gene end by 6 bases; junction bases not matched to a gene: 15. In DNA, the CDR3 is TGTGCCAGCAGCGCCCACCTGACTAGCGGGGCCGGGCGCGAGCAGTACTTC. Translated, it gives CASSAHLTSGAGREQYF.

This clone has more than one count but fewer than ten. The chain joins TRBV12-3 or TRBV12-4 to TRBJ1-1; D not resolved. V was cut by 5 bases and J by 7 bases, with 14 bases left in between. The length of the CDR3 is 13 residues. CDR3: CASSALTLGEAFF. CDR3 DNA sequence: TGTGCCAGCAGTGCCCTGACCTTGGGTGAAGCTTTCTTT.

J is TRBJ1-3 and V is TRBV11-3; 9 bases are shared with TRBD1. V gave up 5 bases and J gave up 7 bases; unmatched junction bases: 9. CDR3 length equals 15 residues. Germline loops: CDR1 SGHNT, CDR2 YENEEA. The CDR3 nucleotides are TGTGCCAGCAGCCCCCAACAGGGGGCGGATAACACCATATATTTT. This encodes CASSPQQGADNTIYF.

The chain has TRBV29-1 and TRBJ2-5, with D perhaps TRBD2 (7 bases). CDR3 length: 12 amino acids. The germline V gene has CDR1 SQVTM and CDR2 ANQGSEA. V was clipped by 6 bases and J by 4 bases, with 12 bases between them. CDR3: CSVGRGGETQYF. CDR3 bases: TGCAGCGTGGGTAGGGGGGGAGAGACCCAGTACTTC.

The chain joins TRBV5-1 to TRBJ1-5; the match to TRBD1 covers 7 bases. This CDR3 has 15 residues. With 5 bases clipped from V and 7 bases from J, the junction kept 12 bases outside the gene matches. Germline CDR1 and CDR2: SGHRS and YFSETQ. The CDR3 here is CASRSSTGDSQPQHF. The CDR3 DNA is TGCGCCAGCAGATCCTCTACAGGGGACAGCCAGCCCCAGCATTTT.

The chain links TRBV27 to TRBJ1-2; maybe TRBD1 (6 bases). Germline V gene lookup returns CDR1 MNHEY and CDR2 SMNVEV (reference sequence). The CDR3 loop spans 13 amino acids. The V end lost 3 bases, the J end lost 5 bases, and 10 bases lay between the germline ends. CDR3 DNA sequence: TGTGCCAGCAGTTTCCGGCAGGGGTATGGCTACACCTTC. Encoded protein: CASSFRQGYGYTF.

The V call is TRBV3-1 (or the pseudogene TRBV3-2), the J call TRBJ2-5, with TRBD1 as a possible D gene (6 bases). The length of the CDR3 is 13 residues. Germline assignment: CDR1 LGHDT and CDR2 YNNKEL (reference sequence). V dropped 7 bases and J dropped 2 bases, with 11 bases sitting between them. In DNA form, the CDR3 reads TGTGCCAGCACCCGGGACATTCAAGAGACCCAGTACTTC. It translates to CASTRDIQETQYF.

The chain links TRBV6-5 to TRBJ1-5; D uncertain. V was clipped by 8 bases and J by 2 bases, with 7 bases between them. There are 12 residues in the CDR3. Germline loops: CDR1 MNHEY, CDR2 SVGAGI. The CDR3 DNA follows: TGTGCCAGCGGGCAGGGCAATCAGCCCCAGCATTTT. The encoded protein is CASGQGNQPQHF.

V usage is TRBV30 and J usage is TRBJ2-5; 10 bases line up with TRBD1. V trimming: 2 bases; J trimming: 3 bases; junction bases outside the gene matches: 3. Germline CDR1 and CDR2: GTSNPN and SVGIG (reference sequence). The CDR3 covers 14 residues. CDR3 sequence (DNA): TGTGCCTGGAGTTCCGGACAGGGGGAAGAGACCCAGTACTTC. Translated, it gives CAWSSGQGEETQYF.

In this sample, this clone turned up a few times. This rearrangement joins TRBV12-3 or TRBV12-4 to TRBJ1-1; D gene ambiguous. The CDR3 has 13 amino acids. Trimming removed 5 bases from V and 1 base from J, with 8 bases in between. The CDR3 nucleotides read TGTGCCAGCAGTAGGCAGGCGAACACTGAAGCTTTCTTT. Translating gives CASSRQANTEAFF.

This clone was recorded once. This chain joins TRBV5-1 and TRBJ2-1; tentatively, D is TRBD1 (6 bases). The CDR3 length is 14 residues. Germline CDR1 reads SGHRS; CDR2 reads YFSETQ. Trimming removed 0 bases from V and 9 bases from J, with 13 bases in between. DNA of the CDR3: TGCGCCAGCAGCTTGGCCGCAGGGGCGGGTGAGCAGTTCTTC. Translation: CASSLAAGAGEQFF.

The chain carries TRBV4-1 and TRBJ2-2; tentatively, D is TRBD2 (6 bases). CDR1 is MGHRA and CDR2 is YSYEKL in the germline V gene. This CDR3 comprises 13 residues. Trimming shortened V by 4 bases and J by 4 bases, and 7 bases separated the two germline ends. CDR3 protein: CASSRAGTGELFF. CDR3 sequence (DNA): TGCGCCAGCAGCCGAGCGGGCACCGGGGAGCTGTTTTTT.

This chain uses TRBV7-2 with TRBJ2-7; the D call may be TRBD1 or TRBD2 (5 bases each). The germline V gene has CDR1 SGHTA and CDR2 FQGNSA. The CDR3 totals 14 residues. The V gene lost 5 bases and the J gene lost 3 bases, with 14 bases spanning the gap. CDR3 DNA sequence: TGTGCCAGCAGCAGAACCGGGACGGGCTACGAGCAGTACTTC. Translating gives CASSRTGTGYEQYF.